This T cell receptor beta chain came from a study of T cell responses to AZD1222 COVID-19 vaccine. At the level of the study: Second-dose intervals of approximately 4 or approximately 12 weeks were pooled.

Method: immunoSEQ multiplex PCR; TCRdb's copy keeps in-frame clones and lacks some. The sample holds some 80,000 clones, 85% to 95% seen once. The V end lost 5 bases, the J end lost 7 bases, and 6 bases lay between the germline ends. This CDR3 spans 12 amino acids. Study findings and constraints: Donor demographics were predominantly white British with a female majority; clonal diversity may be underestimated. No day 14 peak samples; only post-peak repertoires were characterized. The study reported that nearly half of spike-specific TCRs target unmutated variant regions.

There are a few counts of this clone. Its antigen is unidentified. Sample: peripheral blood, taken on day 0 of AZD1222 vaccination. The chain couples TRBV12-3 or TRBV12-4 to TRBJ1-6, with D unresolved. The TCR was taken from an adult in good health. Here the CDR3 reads CASSPSNSPLHF. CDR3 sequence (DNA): TGTGCCAGCAGTCCCTCAAATTCACCCCTCCACTTT.